A single sample gave rise to the 4 T cell receptor beta chains below, sequenced in a study of T-cell memory formation after mild COVID-19. One entry per CDR3 protein results from TCRdb running MiXCR on the 5' RACE reads. The sample has roughly 250,000 distinct CDR3 sequences, approximately 15% seen once. The material sequenced was PBMCs or a T cell subset sorted from them (not recorded which). The receptors stem from a man younger than 35 who had mild COVID-19 (a few samples of this study predate the infection). Cell type and time point are not known.

The chain combines TRBV20-1 with TRBJ1-2; D might be TRBD1 (6 bases). The germline gives CDR1 DFQATT, CDR2 SNEGSKA (reference sequence). Trimming shortened V by 0 bases and J by 4 bases, and 12 bases separated the two germline ends. The CDR3 spans 14 residues. The CDR3, as DNA: TGCAGTGCTAGAGATTTACAGGGCATCTATGGCTACACCTTC. It encodes CSARDLQGIYGYTF.

This clonotype came up a few times. V is TRBV6-5 and J is TRBJ2-7; 8 bases match TRBD1. The J segment lost 2 bases and the V segment lost 2 bases, leaving 5 bases of the junction unmatched. From germline, CDR1 is MNHEY and CDR2 SVGAGI. The CDR3 is 15 residues long. The CDR3 region is CASSYAQGGPYEQYF. The CDR3 DNA reads TGTGCCAGCAGTTACGCACAGGGGGGCCCCTACGAGCAGTACTTC.

The chain has TRBV18 and TRBJ1-6; D is ambiguous. Germline-derived CDR1 and CDR2 are KGHSH and LQKENI. V was cut by 4 bases and J by 14 bases, with 9 bases left in between. The CDR3 runs to 11 residues. DNA of the CDR3: TGTGCCAGCTCACTCTCGACCGCCCTCCACTTT. This sequence encodes CASSLSTALHF.

V gene TRBV10-2 combines with J gene TRBJ1-5; D remains ambiguous. The CDR3 spans 14 residues. Germline CDR1 is WSHSY and CDR2 is SAAADI. Trimming removed 1 base at V and 1 base at J, with 5 bases between. CDR3 protein: CASSELGSNQPQHF. The CDR3, as DNA: TGCGCCAGCAGTGAGTTGGGGAGCAATCAGCCCCAGCATTTT.